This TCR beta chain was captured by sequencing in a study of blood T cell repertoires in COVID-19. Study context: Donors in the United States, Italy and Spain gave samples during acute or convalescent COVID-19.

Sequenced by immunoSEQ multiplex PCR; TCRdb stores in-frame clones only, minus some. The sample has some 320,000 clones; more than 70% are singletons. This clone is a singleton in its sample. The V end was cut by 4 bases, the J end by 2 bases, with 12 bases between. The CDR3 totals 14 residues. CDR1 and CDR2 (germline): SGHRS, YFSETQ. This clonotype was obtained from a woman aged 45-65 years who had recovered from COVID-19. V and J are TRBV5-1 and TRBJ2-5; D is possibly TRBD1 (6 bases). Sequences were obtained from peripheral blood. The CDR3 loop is CASSEGRGQETQYF. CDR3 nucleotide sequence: TGCGCCAGCAGCGAAGGAAGGGGGCAAGAGACCCAGTACTTC.